This T cell receptor (beta chain) was sequenced for a study of blood T cell repertoires in COVID-19. Study processing details: Reference gene primer amplification gave estimated nucleated cell counts. Method: immunoSEQ multiplex PCR; TCRdb's copy keeps in-frame clones and lacks some. The V and J calls and clone size come from that table; D and trimming were worked out from the DNA. The sample yields over 80,000 clones, 80% to 90% seen once. Trimming removed 4 bases from V and 6 bases from J; junction bases left unmatched: 11. Germline CDR1 reads SGHRS; CDR2 reads YFSETQ. The CDR3 sequence is 16 residues long.

This TCR was recovered from a middle-aged man with acute or convalescent COVID-19. This sequence joins TRBV5-1 and TRBJ2-1; 9 nucleotides match TRBD2. Sequencing was performed on peripheral blood. Here the CDR3 DNA reads TGCGCCAGCAGCCTTTCCGGGGCGGGGGGGCTCAATGAGCAGTTCTTC. As protein: CASSLSGAGGLNEQFF.